This entry describes one T cell receptor (beta chain). The sample comes from a study of T cells after yellow fever vaccination. In TCRdb, the 5' RACE reads were re-called with MiXCR into one record per CDR3 protein. The table records 500,000 to 650,000 distinct CDR3 sequences, about 13% of them present only once. This CDR3 is 15 amino acids long. Germline values: CDR1 MDHEN, CDR2 SYDVKM. Trimming removed 5 bases at V and 1 base at J, with 15 bases between. The clonotype was recovered from a man younger than 40 who received the YFV17D yellow fever vaccine. The specimen comprised PBMCs, sampled on the day of the yellow fever booster vaccination. The rearrangement uses TRBV28 and TRBJ2-7, with TRBD1 as a possible D gene (6 bases). Here the CDR3 reads CASSPRDNFSYEQYF. Written as DNA, the CDR3 is TGTGCCAGCAGTCCCCGGGACAACTTTTCCTACGAGCAGTACTTC.